This TCR beta chain was obtained from a study of blood T cell repertoires in COVID-19 (dated by TCRdb to the early 2020s). For context, the study as a whole: Samples covering the acute and convalescent phases of COVID-19 were provided by collaborators in the United States, Italy and Spain. Deeply sampled blood TCRbeta repertoires from subjects exposed to, actively infected with, or recovered from COVID-19 were included in the dataset. The sample metadata nearly always contained a de-identified subject ID, COVID-19 status, age in years and sex. The repertoires were made available in a free public database intended to serve as a resource for research on the immune response to SARS-CoV-2. Samples came from the ongoing ImmuneRACE study (first 160 participants) plus 1,254 subjects from 6 global collaborators. The material from the prospective study consisted of cDNA or gDNA derived from T cells, B-cell-depleted T cells, or PBMCs. Where available, HLA class I and class II types were obtained from metadata supplied by the sample provider rather than from assay-based typing. Broad study findings and their caveats: The quantity of clinical and demographic metadata differed by source and by participant and was supplied without curation.

CDR1 SEHNR and CDR2 FQNEAQ are derived from the germline V gene (reference sequence). V sheds 2 bases and J sheds 0 bases, leaving 12 bases between their ends. From the cysteine through the phenylalanine, the CDR3 covers 16 amino acids. Only the CDR3 portion is preserved as DNA: 48 bases, with reading frame beginning at the first base. A second Seattle source provided samples from volunteer blood donors who had recovered from COVID-19. The collaborating institutions used their own protocols to collect whole blood in K2EDTA tubes. For TCRbeta analysis, collaborators shipped samples in one of three forms: frozen whole blood, isolated PBMCs, or DNA extracted from either of those sample types. The immunoSEQ Assay, a bias-controlled multiplex PCR, was used to amplify TCRbeta CDR3 regions from genomic DNA. As for the authors' bioinformatics: Nucleated cell counts per sample were estimated from amplification of reference gene primers within the assay. To quantify the absolute abundance of each unique TCRbeta CDR3 rearrangement, sequence reads were collapsed and filtered. For each sample, productive Simpson clonality was calculated as the square root of Simpson's diversity index across productive rearrangements. TCRdb holds this immuneACCESS table with in-frame rearrangements only. Some clones are missing; in checked studies, unresolved V genes explain under half, and the rest has no known cause. The V and J calls and the clone size are those of that table, but D and trimming were determined from the DNA. For this sample the table gives over 150,000 clones, of which 85% to 90% were detected only once. The biggest ten clones account for roughly 2% of the sample.

Notes on this clone: The target of this receptor is not known. No quality values exist for individual bases; no much larger clone is one base distant.

The rearrangement joined TRBV7-9 to TRBJ2-3; the D segment cannot be called with confidence. The specimen sequenced was peripheral blood. The source is a man over 45 who had recovered from COVID-19. CDR3 protein: CASSLPLRLSTDTQYF. The sequenced DNA is TGTGCCAGCAGCTTACCCTTGCGTTTGAGCACAGATACGCAGTATTTT.